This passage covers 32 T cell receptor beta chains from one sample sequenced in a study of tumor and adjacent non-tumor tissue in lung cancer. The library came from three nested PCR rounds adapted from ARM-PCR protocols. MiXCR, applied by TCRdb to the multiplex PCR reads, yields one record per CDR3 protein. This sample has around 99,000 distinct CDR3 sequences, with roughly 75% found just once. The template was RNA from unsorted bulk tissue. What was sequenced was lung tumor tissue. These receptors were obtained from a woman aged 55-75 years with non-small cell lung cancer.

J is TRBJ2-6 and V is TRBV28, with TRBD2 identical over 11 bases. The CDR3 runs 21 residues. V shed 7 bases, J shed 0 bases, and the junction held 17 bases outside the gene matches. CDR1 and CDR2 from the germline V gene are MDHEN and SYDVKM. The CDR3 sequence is CASTSPLAGGLTPSGANVLTF. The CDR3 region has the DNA TGTGCCAGCACTTCACCTCTAGCGGGAGGTCTTACCCCCTCTGGGGCCAACGTCCTGACTTTC.

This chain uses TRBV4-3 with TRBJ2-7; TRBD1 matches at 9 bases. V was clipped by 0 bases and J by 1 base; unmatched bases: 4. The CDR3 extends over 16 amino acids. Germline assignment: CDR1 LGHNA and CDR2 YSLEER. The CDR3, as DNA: TGCGCCAGCAGCCAAGAATACGGGACAGGGTCCTACGAGCAGTACTTC. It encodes CASSQEYGTGSYEQYF.

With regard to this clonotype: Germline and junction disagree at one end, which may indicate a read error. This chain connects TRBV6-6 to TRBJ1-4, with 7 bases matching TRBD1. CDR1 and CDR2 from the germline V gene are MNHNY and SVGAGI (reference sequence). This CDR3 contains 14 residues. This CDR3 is CASKQTGRGEKLFF. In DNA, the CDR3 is TGTGCCAGCAAACAGACAGGGAGGGGTGAAAAACTGTTCTTT.

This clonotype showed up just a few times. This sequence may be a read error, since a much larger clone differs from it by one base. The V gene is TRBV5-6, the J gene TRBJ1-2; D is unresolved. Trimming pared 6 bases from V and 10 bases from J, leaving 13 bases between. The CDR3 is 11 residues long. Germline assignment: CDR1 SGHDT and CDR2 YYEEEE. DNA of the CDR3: TGTGCCAGCATCGGCTCAAGCGCCTACACCTTC. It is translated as CASIGSSAYTF.

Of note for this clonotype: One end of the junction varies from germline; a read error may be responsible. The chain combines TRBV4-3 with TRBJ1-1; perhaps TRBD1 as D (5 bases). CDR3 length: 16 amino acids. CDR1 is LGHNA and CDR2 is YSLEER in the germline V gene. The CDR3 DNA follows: TGCGCCAGCAACCAAAATGGGAGAGGGGATTACACTGAAGCTTTCTTT. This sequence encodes CASNQNGRGDYTEAFF.

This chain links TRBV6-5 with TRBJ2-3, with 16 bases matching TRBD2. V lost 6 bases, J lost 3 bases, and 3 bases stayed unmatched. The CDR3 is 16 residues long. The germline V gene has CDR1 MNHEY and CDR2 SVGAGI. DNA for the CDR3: TGTGCCAGCAGCCCGGGACTAGCGGGAGGGACAGATACGCAGTATTTT. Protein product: CASSPGLAGGTDTQYF.

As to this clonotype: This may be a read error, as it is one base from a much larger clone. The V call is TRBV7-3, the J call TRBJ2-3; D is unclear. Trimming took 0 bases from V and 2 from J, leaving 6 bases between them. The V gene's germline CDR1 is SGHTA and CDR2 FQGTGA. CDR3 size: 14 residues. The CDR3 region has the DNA TGTGCCAGCAGCTTAACGAGACACACAGATACGCAGTATTTT. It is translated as CASSLTRHTDTQYF.

The CDR3 bases are TGTGCCAGCAGCGTAGGAATAGGGCTTCAGGGCTCTGGGGCCAATGTCATGACTTTC. The encoded protein is CASSVGIGLQGSGANVMTF. This chain links TRBV9 with TRBJ2-6; a weak D match, TRBD1 (5 bases). CDR3 size: 19 residues. Trimming removed 0 bases from V and 17 bases from J, with 33 bases in between. The V gene's germline CDR1 is SGDLS and CDR2 YYNGEE.

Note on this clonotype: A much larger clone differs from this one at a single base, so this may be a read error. This CDR3 reads CSANSTGGGQPQHF. In nucleotides, the CDR3 is TGCAGTGCTAACTCAACAGGGGGCGGTCAGCCCCAGCATTTT. V usage is TRBV20-1 and J usage is TRBJ1-5; 9 nucleotides align to TRBD1. Looked up from germline, CDR1 is DFQATT and CDR2 is SNEGSKA (reference sequence). Germline trimming cut 4 bases from V and 6 bases from J; bases unmatched to any gene: 7. The CDR3 is 14 residues long.

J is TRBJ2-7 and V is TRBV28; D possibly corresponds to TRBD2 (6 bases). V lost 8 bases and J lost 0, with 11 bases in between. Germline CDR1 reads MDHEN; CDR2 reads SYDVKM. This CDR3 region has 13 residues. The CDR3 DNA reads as TGTGCCAGCGGGGAGGTCAACTCCTACGAGCAGTACTTC. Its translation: CASGEVNSYEQYF.

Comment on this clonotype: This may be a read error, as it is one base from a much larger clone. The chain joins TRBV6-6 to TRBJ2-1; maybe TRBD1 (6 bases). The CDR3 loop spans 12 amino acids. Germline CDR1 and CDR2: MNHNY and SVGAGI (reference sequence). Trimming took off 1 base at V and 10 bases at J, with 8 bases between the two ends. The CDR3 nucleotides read TGTGCCAGCAGTTACTATAGGGGGGAGCAGTTCTTC. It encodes CASSYYRGEQFF.

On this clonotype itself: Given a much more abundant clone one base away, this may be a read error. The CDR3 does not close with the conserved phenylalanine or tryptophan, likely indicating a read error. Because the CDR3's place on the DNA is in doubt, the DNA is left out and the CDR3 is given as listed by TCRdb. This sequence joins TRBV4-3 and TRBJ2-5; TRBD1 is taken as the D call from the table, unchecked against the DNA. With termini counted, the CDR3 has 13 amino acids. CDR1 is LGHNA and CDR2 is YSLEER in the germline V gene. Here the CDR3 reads CASSQEEGDRAAL.

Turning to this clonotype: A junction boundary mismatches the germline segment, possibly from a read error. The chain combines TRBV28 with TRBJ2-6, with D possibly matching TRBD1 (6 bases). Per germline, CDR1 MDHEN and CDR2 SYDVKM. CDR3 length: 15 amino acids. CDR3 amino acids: CASSWTVYGANVLTF. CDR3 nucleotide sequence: TGCGCCAGCAGTTGGACAGTCTATGGGGCCAACGTCCTGACTTTC. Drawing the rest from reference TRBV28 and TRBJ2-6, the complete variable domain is DVKVTQSSRYLVKRTGEKVFLECVQDMDHENMFWYRQDPGLGLRLIYFSYDVKMKEKGDIPEGYSVSREKKERFSLILESASTNQTSMYLCASSWTVYGANVLTFGAGSRLTVL.

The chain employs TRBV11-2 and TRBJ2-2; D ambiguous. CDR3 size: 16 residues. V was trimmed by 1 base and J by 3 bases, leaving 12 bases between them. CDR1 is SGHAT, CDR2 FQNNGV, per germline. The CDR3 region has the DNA TGTGCCAGCAGCTTAGTATTCGCTGCGTACACCGGGGAGCTGTTTTTT. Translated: CASSLVFAAYTGELFF.

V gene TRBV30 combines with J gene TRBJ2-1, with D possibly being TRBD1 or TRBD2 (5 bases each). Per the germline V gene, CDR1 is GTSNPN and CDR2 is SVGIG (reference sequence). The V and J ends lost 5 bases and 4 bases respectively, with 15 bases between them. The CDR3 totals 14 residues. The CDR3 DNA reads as TGTGCCTGGCGATCCGGGGCAGGGTACAATGAGCAGTTCTTC. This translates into CAWRSGAGYNEQFF.

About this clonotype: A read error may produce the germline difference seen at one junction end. In nucleotides, the CDR3 is TGTGGCAGCAGTGCCTCGACAAGTAACTATGGCTTCACCTTC. This gives the protein CGSSASTSNYGFTF. The J gene is TRBJ1-2, the V gene TRBV6-1; the D is unclear. CDR3 length: 14 amino acids. Per germline, CDR1 MNHNS and CDR2 SASEGT.

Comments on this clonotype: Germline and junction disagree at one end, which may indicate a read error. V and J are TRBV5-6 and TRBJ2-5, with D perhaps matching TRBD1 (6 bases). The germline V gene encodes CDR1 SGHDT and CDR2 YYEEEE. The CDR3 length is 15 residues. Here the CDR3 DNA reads TGTGGCAGCAGGTTCACAGGGATCAGTGGAGAGGCCCAGTACTTC. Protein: CGSRFTGISGEAQYF.

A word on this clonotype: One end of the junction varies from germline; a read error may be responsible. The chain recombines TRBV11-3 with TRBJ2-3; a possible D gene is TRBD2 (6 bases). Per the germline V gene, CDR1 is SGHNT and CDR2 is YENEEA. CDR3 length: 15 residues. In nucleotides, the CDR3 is TGTACCAGTAGGCCCGCCGGGCAGGGAGGTCATACGCAGTATTTT. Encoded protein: CTSRPAGQGGHTQYF.

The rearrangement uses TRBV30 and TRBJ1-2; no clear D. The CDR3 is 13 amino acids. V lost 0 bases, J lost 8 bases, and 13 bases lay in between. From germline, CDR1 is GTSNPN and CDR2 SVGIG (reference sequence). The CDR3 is CAWSVQQSQGYTF. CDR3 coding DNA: TGTGCCTGGAGTGTACAACAGTCTCAAGGCTACACCTTC.

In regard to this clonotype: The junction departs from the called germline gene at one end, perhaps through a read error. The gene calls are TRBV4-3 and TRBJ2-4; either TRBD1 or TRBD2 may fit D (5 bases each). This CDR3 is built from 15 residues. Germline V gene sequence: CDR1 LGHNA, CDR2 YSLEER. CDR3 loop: CASSLGTSERNIEYF. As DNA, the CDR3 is TGCGCCAGCAGCTTGGGGACCAGTGAGAGAAACATTGAGTACTTC.

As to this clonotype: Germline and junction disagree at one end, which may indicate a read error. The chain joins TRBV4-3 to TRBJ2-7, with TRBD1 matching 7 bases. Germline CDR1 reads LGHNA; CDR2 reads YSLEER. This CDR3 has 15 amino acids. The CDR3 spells CASGQDRQGVDEQYF. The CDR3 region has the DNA TGCGCCAGCGGCCAAGATAGACAGGGTGTGGACGAGCAGTACTTC.

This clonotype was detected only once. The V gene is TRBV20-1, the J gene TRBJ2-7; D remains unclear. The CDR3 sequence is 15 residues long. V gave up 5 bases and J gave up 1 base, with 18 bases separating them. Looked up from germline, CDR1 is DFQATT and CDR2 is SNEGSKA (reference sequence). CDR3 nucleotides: TGCAGTGCTTCCTCCCTACGATGGGGATCCTACGAGCAGTACTTC. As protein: CSASSLRWGSYEQYF.

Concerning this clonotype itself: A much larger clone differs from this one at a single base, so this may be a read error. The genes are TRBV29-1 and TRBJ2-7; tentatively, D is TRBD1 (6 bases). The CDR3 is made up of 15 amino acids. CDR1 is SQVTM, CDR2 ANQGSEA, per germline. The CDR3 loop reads CSAGHPKGVSHEQYF. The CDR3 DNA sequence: TGCAGCGCCGGGCACCCGAAGGGGGTCTCCCACGAGCAGTACTTC.

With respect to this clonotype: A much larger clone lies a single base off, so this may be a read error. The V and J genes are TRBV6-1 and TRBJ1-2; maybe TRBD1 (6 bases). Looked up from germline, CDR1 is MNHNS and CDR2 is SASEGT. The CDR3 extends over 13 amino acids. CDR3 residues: CASSDTGYYGCTF. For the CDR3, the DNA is TGTGCCAGCAGTGACACAGGGTACTATGGCTGCACCTTC.

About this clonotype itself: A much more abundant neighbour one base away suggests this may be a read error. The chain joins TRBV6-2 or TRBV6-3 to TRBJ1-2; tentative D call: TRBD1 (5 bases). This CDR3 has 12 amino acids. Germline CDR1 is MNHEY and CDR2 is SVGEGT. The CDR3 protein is CASKPDNFGYTF. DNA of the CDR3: TGTGCCAGCAAGCCGGACAACTTTGGCTACACCTTC.

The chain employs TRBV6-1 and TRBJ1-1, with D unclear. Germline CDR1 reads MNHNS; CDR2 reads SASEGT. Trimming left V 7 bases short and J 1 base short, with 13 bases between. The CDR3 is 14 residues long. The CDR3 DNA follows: TGTGCCAGCACCCAGGCTGATAGGAACACTGAAGCTTTCTTT. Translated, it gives CASTQADRNTEAFF.

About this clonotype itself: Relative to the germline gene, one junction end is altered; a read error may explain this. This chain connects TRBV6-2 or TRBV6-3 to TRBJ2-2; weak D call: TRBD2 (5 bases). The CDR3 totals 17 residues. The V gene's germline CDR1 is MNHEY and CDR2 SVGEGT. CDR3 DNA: TGTGCCAGCAGTTACGCCCAACAGAGGGCCAACATCGGGGAACTGTTTTTT. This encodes CASSYAQQRANIGELFF.

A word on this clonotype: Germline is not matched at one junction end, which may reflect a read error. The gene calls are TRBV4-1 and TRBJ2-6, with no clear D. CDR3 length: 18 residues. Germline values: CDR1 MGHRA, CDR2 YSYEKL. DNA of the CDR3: TGCGCCAGCAACCAAGCAGTTACGGGTAACTCTGGGGCCAACGTCCTGACTTTC. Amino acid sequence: CASNQAVTGNSGANVLTF.

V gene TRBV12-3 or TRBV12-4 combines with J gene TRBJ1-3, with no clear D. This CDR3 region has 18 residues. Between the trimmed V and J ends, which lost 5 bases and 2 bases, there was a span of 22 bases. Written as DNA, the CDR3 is TGTGCCAGCAGTAAAAGCGGGAGCCATCGGGAAACTGGAAACACCATATATTTT. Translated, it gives CASSKSGSHRETGNTIYF.

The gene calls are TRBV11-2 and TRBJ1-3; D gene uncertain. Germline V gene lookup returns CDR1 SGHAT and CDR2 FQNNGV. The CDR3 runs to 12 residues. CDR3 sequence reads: CESRLSGNTIYF. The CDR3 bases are TGTGAGAGCAGATTGTCTGGAAACACCATATATTTT. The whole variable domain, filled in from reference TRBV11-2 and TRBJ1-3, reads EAGVAQSPRYKIIEKRQSVAFWCNPISGHATLYWYQQILGQGPKLLIQFQNNGVVDDSQLPKDRFSAERLKGVDSTLKIQPAKLEDSAVYLCESRLSGNTIYFGEGSWLTVV.

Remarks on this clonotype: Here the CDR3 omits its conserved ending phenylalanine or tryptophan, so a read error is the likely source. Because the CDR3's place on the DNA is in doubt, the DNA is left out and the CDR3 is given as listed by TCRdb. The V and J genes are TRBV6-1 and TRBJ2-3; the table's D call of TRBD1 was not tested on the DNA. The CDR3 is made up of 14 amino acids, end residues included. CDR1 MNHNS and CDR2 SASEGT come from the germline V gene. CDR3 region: CASSEEWRGYTLYV.

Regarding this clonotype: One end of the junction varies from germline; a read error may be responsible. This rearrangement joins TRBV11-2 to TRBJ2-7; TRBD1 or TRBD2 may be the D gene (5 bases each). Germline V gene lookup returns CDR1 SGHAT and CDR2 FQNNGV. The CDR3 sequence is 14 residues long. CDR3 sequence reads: CASSWDRRGYEQYF. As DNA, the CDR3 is TGTGCCAGCAGTTGGGACCGTAGAGGATACGAGCAATACTTC.